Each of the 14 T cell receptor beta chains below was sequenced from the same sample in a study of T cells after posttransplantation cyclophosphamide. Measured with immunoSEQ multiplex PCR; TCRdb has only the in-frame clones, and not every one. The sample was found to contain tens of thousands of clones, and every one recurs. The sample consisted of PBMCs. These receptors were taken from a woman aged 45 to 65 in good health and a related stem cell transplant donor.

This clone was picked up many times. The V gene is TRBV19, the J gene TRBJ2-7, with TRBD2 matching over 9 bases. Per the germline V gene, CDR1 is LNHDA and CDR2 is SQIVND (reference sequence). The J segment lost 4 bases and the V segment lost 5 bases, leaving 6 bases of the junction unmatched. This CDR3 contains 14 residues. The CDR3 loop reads CASSYSGRIYEQYF. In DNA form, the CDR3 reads TGTGCCAGTAGTTATAGCGGGAGAATTTACGAGCAGTACTTC. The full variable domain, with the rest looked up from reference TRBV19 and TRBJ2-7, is DGGITQSPKYLFRKEGQNVTLSCEQNLNHDAMYWYRQDPGQGLRLIYYSQIVNDFQKGDIAEGYSVSREKKESFPLTVTSAQKNPTAFYLCASSYSGRIYEQYFGPGTRLTVT.

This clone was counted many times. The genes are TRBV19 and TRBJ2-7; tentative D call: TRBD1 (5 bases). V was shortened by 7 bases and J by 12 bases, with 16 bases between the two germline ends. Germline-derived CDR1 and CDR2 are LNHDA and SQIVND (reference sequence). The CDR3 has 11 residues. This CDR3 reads CASMAGPTVYF. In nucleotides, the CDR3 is TGTGCCAGTATGGCAGGGCCAACCGTGTACTTC.

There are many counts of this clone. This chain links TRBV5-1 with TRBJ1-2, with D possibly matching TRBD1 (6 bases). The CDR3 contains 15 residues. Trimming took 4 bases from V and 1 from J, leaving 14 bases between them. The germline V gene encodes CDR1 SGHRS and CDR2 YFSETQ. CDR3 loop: CASSRKGEFNYGYTF. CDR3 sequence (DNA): TGCGCCAGCAGCCGGAAGGGGGAGTTTAACTATGGCTACACCTTC. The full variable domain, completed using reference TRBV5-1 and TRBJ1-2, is KAGVTQTPRYLIKTRGQQVTLSCSPISGHRSVSWYQQTPGQGLQFLFEYFSETQRNKGNFPGRFSGRQFSNSRSEMNVSTLELGDSALYLCASSRKGEFNYGYTFGSGTRLTVV.

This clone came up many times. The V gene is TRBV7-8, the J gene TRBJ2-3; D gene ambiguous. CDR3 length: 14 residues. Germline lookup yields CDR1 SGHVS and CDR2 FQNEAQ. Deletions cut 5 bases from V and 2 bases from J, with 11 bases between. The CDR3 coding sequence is TGTGCCAGCAGCCTCCGACTGACCACAGATACGCAGTATTTT. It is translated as CASSLRLTTDTQYF.

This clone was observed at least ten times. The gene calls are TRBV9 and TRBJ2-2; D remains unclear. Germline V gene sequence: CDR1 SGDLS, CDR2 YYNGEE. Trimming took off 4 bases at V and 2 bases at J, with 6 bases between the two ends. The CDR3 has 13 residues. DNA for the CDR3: TGTGCCAGCAGCTCCAAAAACACCGGGGAGCTGTTTTTT. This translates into CASSSKNTGELFF.

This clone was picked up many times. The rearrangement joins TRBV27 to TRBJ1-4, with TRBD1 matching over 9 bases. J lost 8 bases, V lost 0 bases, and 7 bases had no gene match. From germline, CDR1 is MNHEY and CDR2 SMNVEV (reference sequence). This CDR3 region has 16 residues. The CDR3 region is CASSLSTGGAFEKLFF. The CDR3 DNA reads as TGTGCCAGCAGTTTATCCACAGGGGGCGCGTTCGAAAAACTGTTTTTT.

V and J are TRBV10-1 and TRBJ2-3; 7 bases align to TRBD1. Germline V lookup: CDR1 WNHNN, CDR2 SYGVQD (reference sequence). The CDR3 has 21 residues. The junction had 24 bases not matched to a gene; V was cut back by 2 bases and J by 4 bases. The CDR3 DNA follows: TGCGCCAGCAGTGAGAGAGGACAGGTCAGAGGGGGACCGGGATGGGCAGATACGCAGTATTTT. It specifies CASSERGQVRGGPGWADTQYF.

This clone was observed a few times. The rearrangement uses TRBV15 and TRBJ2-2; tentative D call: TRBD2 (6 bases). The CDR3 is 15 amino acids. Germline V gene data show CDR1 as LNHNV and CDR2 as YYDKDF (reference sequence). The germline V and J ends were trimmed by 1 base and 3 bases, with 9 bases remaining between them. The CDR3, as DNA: TGTGCCACCAGCAGAGTCGGGGGTCACACCGGGGAGCTGTTTTTT. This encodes CATSRVGGHTGELFF.

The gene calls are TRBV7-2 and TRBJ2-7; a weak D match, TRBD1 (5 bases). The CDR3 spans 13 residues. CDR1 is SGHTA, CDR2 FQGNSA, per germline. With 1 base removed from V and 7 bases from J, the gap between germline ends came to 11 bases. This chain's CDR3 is CASSLEQGDEQYF. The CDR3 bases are TGTGCCAGCAGCTTAGAGCAGGGTGATGAGCAGTACTTC.

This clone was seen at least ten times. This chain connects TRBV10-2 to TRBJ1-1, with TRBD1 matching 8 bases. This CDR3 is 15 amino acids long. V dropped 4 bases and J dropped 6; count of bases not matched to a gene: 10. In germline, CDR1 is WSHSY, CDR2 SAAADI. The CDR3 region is CASSVIRTGTAEAFF. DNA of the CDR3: TGCGCCAGCAGTGTGATAAGGACAGGGACCGCTGAAGCTTTCTTT.

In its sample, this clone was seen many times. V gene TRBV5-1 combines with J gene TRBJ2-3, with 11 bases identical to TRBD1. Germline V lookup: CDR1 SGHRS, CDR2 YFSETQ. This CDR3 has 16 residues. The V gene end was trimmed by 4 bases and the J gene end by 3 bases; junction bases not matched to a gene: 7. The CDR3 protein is CASSPRTGGLTDTQYF. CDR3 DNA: TGCGCCAGCAGCCCCAGGACAGGGGGCTTGACAGATACGCAGTATTTT.

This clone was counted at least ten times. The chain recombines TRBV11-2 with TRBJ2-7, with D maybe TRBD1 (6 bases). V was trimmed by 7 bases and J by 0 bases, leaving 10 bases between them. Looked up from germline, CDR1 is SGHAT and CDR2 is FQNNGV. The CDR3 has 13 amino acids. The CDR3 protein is CASNPTGSYEQYF. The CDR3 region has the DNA TGTGCCAGCAACCCGACAGGCTCCTACGAGCAGTACTTC. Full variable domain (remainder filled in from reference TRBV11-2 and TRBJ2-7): EAGVAQSPRYKIIEKRQSVAFWCNPISGHATLYWYQQILGQGPKLLIQFQNNGVVDDSQLPKDRFSAERLKGVDSTLKIQPAKLEDSAVYLCASNPTGSYEQYFGPGTRLTVT.

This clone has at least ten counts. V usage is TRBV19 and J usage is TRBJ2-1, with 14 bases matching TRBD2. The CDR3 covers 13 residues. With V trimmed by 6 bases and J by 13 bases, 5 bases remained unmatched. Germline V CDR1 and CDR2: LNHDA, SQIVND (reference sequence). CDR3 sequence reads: CASRWTSGRSQFF. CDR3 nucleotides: TGTGCCAGTAGATGGACTAGCGGGAGGTCACAGTTCTTC.

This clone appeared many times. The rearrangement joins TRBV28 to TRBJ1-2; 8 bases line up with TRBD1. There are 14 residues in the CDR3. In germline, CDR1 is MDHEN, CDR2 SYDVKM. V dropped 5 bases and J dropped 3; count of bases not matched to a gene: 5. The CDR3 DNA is TGTGCCAGCAGTCCGTACAGGGGGGACTATGGCTACACCTTC. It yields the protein CASSPYRGDYGYTF.